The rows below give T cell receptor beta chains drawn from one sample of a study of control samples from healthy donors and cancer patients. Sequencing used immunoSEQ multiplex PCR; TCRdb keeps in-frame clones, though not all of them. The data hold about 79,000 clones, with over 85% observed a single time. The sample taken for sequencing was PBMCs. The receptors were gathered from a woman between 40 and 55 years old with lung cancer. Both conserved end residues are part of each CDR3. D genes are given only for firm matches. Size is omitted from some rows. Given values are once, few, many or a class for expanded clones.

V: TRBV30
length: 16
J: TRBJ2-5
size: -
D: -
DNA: TGTGCCTGGAGTGTACATGCAGGGAACATCCAAGAGACCCAGTACTTC
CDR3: CAWSVHAGNIQETQYF

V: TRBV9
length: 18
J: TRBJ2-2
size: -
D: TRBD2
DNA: TGTGCCAGCAGCGTAGAGGCTAGCGGGGGGCCGAACACCGGGGAGCTGTTTTTT
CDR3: CASSVEASGGPNTGELFF

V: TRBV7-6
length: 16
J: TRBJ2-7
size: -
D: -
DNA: TGTGCCAGCAGCCCCCAAGGGGGGATCCTCGGGTACGAGCAGTACTTC
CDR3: CASSPQGGILGYEQYF

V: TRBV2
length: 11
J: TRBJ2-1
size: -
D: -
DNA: TGTGCCAGCACGCAAGCGAATGAGCAGTTCTTC
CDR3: CASTQANEQFF

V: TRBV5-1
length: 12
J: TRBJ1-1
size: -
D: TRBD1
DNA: TGCGCCAGCAGCACAGGGGACACTGAAGCTTTCTTT
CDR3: CASSTGDTEAFF

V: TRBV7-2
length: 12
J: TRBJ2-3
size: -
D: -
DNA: TGTGCCAGCAGCTCCTATTTAGATACGCAGTATTTT
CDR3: CASSSYLDTQYF

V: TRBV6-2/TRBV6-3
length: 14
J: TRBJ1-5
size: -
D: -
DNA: TGTGCCAGCAGTCTAATACGGAGCAATCAGCCCCAGCATTTT
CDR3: CASSLIRSNQPQHF

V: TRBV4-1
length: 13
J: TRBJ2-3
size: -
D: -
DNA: TGCGCCAGCAGCGAAGATCCCACAGATACGCAGTATTTT
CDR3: CASSEDPTDTQYF

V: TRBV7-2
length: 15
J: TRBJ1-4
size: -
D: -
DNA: TGTGCCAGCAGCTACCCGGGACCCACTGATGAAAAACTGTTTTTT
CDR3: CASSYPGPTDEKLFF

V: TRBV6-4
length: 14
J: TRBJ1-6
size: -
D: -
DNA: TGTGCCAGCAGTGAAGCTGCCCTCGATTCACCCCTCCACTTT
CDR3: CASSEAALDSPLHF

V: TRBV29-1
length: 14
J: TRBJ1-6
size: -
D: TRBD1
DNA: TGCAGCGTTACGACAGGGACAAGAAATTCACCCCTCCACTTT
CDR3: CSVTTGTRNSPLHF

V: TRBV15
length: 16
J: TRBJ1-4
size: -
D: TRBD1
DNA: TGTGCCACCAGCAGAGAACAGGGGGTAACTAATGAAAAACTGTTTTTT
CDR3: CATSREQGVTNEKLFF

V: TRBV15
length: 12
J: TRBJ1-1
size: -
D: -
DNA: TGTGCCACCGGGACCGAGAACACTGAAGCTTTCTTT
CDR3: CATGTENTEAFF

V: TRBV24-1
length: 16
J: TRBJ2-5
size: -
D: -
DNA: TGTGCCACCAGTGAAACCGGGCCCCGAGGGACCGAGACCCAGTACTTC
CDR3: CATSETGPRGTETQYF

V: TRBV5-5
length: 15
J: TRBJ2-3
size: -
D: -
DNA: TGTGCCAGCAGCTTCGGGGCAGGGGGCACAGATACGCAGTATTTT
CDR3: CASSFGAGGTDTQYF

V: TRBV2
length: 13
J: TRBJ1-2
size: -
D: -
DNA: TGTGCCAGCAGTGTTCGTGCTAACTATGGCTACACCTTC
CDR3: CASSVRANYGYTF

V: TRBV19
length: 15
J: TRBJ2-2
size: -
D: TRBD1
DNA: TGTGCCAGTAGTATAAGGGGGCTGGGAACCGGGGAGCTGTTTTTT
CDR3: CASSIRGLGTGELFF

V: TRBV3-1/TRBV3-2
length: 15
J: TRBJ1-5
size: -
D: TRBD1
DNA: TGTGCCAGCAGCCATGCCGGGACAGAAGATCAGCCCCAGCATTTT
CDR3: CASSHAGTEDQPQHF

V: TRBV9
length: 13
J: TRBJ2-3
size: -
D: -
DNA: TGTGCCAGCAGCCCCGAGAGCACAGATACGCAGTATTTT
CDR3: CASSPESTDTQYF

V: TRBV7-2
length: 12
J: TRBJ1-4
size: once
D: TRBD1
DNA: TGTGCCAGCAGCGACAGGGTGGGAAAACTGTTTTTT
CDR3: CASSDRVGKLFF

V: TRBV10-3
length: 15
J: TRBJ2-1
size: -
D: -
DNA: TGTGCCATAACAGGGAGGTCTGGATCCTACAATGAGCAGTTCTTC
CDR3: CAITGRSGSYNEQFF

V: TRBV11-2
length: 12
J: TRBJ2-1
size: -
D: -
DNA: TGTGCCAGCAGCCCACACGAGAGTGAGCAGTTCTTC
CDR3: CASSPHESEQFF

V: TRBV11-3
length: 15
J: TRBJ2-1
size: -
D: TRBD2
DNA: TGTGCCAGCAGCCTGAGCGGGGGGGTGAACCTTGAGCAGTTCTTC
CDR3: CASSLSGGVNLEQFF

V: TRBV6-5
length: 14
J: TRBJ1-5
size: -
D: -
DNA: TGTGCCAGCAGCCCCCCAGACGGTTATCAGCCCCAGCATTTT
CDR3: CASSPPDGYQPQHF

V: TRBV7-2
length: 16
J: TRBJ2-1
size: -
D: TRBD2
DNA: TGTGCCAGCAGGCTAGCGGGGGACAGCTCCTACAATGAGCAGTTCTTC
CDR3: CASRLAGDSSYNEQFF

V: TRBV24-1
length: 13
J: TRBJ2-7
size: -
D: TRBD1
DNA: TGTGCCACCAAGGACAGGGAATACTACGAGCAGTACTTC
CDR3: CATKDREYYEQYF

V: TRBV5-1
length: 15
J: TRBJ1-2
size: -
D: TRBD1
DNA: TGCGCCAGCAGCCAAGGGGGACAGGGTGACTATGGCTACACCTTC
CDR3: CASSQGGQGDYGYTF

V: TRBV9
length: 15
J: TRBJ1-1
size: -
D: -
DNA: TGTGCCAGCAGCGCCCGCGCGGATGGGGGCACTGAAGCTTTCTTT
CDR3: CASSARADGGTEAFF

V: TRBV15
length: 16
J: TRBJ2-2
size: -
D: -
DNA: TGTGCCACCAGCAGGGGGGCGGGGTCCAACACCGGGGAGCTGTTTTTT
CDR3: CATSRGAGSNTGELFF

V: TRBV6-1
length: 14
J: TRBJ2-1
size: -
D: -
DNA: TGTGCCAGCAGTGAAGCGAGTCGGAAGTATGAGCAGTTCTTC
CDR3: CASSEASRKYEQFF

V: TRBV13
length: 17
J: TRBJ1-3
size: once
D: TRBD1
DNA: TGTGCCAGCAGCCTCTCCTCGGACAGGATCTCTGGAAACACCATATATTTT
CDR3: CASSLSSDRISGNTIYF

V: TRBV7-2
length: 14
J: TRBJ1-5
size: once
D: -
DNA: TGTGCCAGCAGCTTCAGGGGCCGGCATCAGCCCCAGCATTTT
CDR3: CASSFRGRHQPQHF

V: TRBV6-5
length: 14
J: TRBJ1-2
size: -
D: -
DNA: TGTGCCAGCAGTTACTCTCCGGAAAACTATGGCTACACCTTC
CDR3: CASSYSPENYGYTF

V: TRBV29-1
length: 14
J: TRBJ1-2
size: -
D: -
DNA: TGCAGCGTTCGGGACCCCGGGAGATTCTATGGCTACACCTTC
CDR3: CSVRDPGRFYGYTF

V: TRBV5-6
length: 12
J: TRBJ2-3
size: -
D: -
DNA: TGTGCCAGCAGCTTGTCCCGGACTCCCGAGTATTTT
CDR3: CASSLSRTPEYF

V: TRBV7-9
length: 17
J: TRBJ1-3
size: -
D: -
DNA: TGTGCCAGCAGCTCCATCGGGCCAAGGGCCTCTGGAAACACCATATATTTT
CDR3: CASSSIGPRASGNTIYF

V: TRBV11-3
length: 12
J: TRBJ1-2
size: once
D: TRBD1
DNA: TGTGCCAGCAAGGGAGGAGGGGGCGGCTACACCTTC
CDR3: CASKGGGGGYTF

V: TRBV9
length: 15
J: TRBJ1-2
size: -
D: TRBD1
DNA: TGTGCCAGCAGCGCCAATCGACAGGGTCAGAATGGCTACACCTTC
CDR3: CASSANRQGQNGYTF

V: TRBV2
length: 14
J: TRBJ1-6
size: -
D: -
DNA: TGTGCCAGCAGGCTCGACAGGACTAATTCACCCCTCCACTTT
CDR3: CASRLDRTNSPLHF

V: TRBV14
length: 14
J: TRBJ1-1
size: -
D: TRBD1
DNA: TGTGCCAGCAGCCAAGCCCCGGTAGACAGGGTCGCTTTCTTT
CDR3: CASSQAPVDRVAFF

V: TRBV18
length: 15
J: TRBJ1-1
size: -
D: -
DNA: TGTGCCAGCTCACCACCGATCGGGATGGGCACTGAAGCTTTCTTT
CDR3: CASSPPIGMGTEAFF

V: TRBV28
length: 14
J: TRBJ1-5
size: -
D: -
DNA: TGTGCCAGCAGTGGGACCGGTTTTAATCAGCCCCAGCATTTT
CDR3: CASSGTGFNQPQHF

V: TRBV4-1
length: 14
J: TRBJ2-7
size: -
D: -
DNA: TGCGCCAGCAGCCAAGTCGGAAAGTCCTACGAGCAGTACTTC
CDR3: CASSQVGKSYEQYF

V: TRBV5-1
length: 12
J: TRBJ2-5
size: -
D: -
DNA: TGCGCCAGCAGCTTGGCCTGGGAGACCCAGTACTTC
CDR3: CASSLAWETQYF